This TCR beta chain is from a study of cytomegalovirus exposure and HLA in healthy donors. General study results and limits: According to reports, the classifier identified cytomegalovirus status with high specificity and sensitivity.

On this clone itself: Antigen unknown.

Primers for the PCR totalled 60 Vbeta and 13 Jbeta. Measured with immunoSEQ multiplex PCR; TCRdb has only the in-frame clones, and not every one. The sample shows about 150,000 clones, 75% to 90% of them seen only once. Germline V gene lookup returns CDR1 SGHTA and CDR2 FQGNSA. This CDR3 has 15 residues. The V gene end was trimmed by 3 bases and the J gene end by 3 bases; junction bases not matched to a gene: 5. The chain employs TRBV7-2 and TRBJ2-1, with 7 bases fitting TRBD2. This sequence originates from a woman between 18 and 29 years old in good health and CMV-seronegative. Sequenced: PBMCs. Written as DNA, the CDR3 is TGTGCCAGCAGCTTGGGGCTAGCGGTCTACAATGAGCAGTTCTTC. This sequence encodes CASSLGLAVYNEQFF.